Below are 7 T cell receptor beta chains sequenced from a single sample in a study of cytomegalovirus exposure and HLA in healthy donors (TCRdb year 2017). The method behind the library was the immunoSEQ multiplex PCR assay. A mixture of 60 forward primers for TCR Vbeta segments and 13 reverse primers for TCR Jbeta segments was used in the multiplex PCR. TCRdb retrieved this table from immuneACCESS and kept in-frame rearrangements only. Not all clones are present; in checked studies, unresolved V genes account for under half, and no reason is known for the remainder. Within this sample are 200,000 to 250,000 clones, with around four fifths of them counted one time only. The ten largest clonotypes hold roughly 0.58% of the sample. Sequences were obtained from PBMCs. These TCRs come from a woman between 40 and 55 years old in good health and CMV-seronegative.

V is TRBV2 and J is TRBJ2-5, with TRBD2 as a possible D gene (5 bases). This CDR3 is built from 12 residues. Germline values: CDR1 SNHLY, CDR2 FYNNEI. The V and J ends lost 7 bases and 11 bases respectively, with 17 bases between them. CDR3 nucleotide sequence: TGTGCCAGCAAGGATTCCTACGGGGAGCAGTACTTC. Translated, it gives CASKDSYGEQYF.

The CDR3 spells CASSPSEGRYGYTF. In DNA form, the CDR3 reads TGTGCCAGCAGCCCTTCGGAGGGCCGATATGGCTACACCTTC. This rearrangement joins TRBV7-9 to TRBJ1-2; D not resolved. V lost 5 bases, J lost 5 bases, and 15 bases lay in between. The CDR3 loop spans 14 amino acids. The germline gives CDR1 SEHNR, CDR2 FQNEAQ (reference sequence).

The sample holds one count of this clone. The rearrangement links TRBV12-5 to TRBJ1-3, with D possibly matching TRBD1 (6 bases). This CDR3 spans 16 amino acids. Germline-derived CDR1 and CDR2 are LGHNT and FRNRAP. Trimming removed 4 bases at V and 2 bases at J, with 15 bases between. DNA of the CDR3: TGTGCTAGTGGTTCTTCAAGAACAGGGACTGGAAACACCATATATTTT. It is translated as CASGSSRTGTGNTIYF.

V gene TRBV6-5 combines with J gene TRBJ1-5; D perhaps matches TRBD1 (5 bases). Trimming left V 6 bases short and J 0 bases short, with 9 bases between. This CDR3 region has 14 residues. Germline assignment: CDR1 MNHEY and CDR2 SVGAGI. This chain's CDR3 is CASRRDASNQPQHF. The DNA of the CDR3 is TGTGCCAGCAGGCGGGACGCTAGCAATCAGCCCCAGCATTTT.

The chain has TRBV6-1 and TRBJ2-2, with 9 positions matching TRBD1. With 5 bases clipped from V and 5 bases from J, the junction kept 3 bases outside the gene matches. The CDR3 contains 14 residues. In germline, CDR1 is MNHNS, CDR2 SASEGT. The CDR3 loop is CASSRDRGTGELFF. For the CDR3, the DNA is TGTGCCAGCAGTAGAGACAGGGGGACCGGGGAGCTGTTTTTT.

The chain employs TRBV7-9 and TRBJ2-7, with TRBD1 as a possible D gene (5 bases). The V end lost 5 bases, the J end lost 7 bases, and 12 bases lay between the germline ends. The CDR3 is made up of 12 amino acids. CDR1 is SEHNR, CDR2 FQNEAQ, per germline (reference sequence). Here the CDR3 DNA reads TGTGCCAGCAGCCCAGGGTTTAGGGAGCAGTACTTC. It is translated as CASSPGFREQYF.

CDR3 loop: CASSPRDIPTDTQYF. Written as DNA, the CDR3 is TGTGCCAGTAGCCCACGGGACATCCCCACAGATACGCAGTATTTT. This chain connects TRBV19 to TRBJ2-3; possible D gene TRBD1, 6 bases. The germline V gene has CDR1 LNHDA and CDR2 SQIVND (reference sequence). V shed 6 bases and J shed 2 bases, with 15 bases lying between them. The CDR3 loop spans 15 amino acids. The entire variable domain, with the rest obtained from reference TRBV19 and TRBJ2-3, is as follows: DGGITQSPKYLFRKEGQNVTLSCEQNLNHDAMYWYRQDPGQGLRLIYYSQIVNDFQKGDIAEGYSVSREKKESFPLTVTSAQKNPTAFYLCASSPRDIPTDTQYFGPGTRLTVL.